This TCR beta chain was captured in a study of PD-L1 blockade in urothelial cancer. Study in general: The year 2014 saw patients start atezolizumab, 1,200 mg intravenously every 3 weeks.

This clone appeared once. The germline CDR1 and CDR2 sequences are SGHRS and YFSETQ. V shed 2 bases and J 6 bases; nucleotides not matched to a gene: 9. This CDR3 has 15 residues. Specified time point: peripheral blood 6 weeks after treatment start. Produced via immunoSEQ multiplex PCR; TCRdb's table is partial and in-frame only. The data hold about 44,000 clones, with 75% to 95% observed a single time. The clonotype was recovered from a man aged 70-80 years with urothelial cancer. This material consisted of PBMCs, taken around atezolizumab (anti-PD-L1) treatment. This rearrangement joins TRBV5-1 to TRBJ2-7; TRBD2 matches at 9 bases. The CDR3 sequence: CASSFGIAGVAEQYF. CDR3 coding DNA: TGCGCCAGCAGCTTTGGAATAGCGGGAGTAGCCGAGCAGTACTTC.